One and the same sample provided the 32 T cell receptor beta chains below, sequenced in a study of T cell changes during pregnancy in multiple sclerosis. The assay was immunoSEQ multiplex PCR, and TCRdb's table has in-frame clones only and misses some. This table has some 22,000 clones, about 90% appearing once. The sequences come from CD8+ T cells from peripheral blood mononuclear cells, collected after pregnancy. These receptors all stem from a female donor with multiple sclerosis, enrolled in a pregnancy study.

This CDR3 reads CASSQEKNEQYF. The CDR3 DNA sequence: TGTGCCAGCAGCCAGGAAAAGAACGAGCAGTACTTC. V gene TRBV7-9 combines with J gene TRBJ2-7; no clear D. Germline V gives CDR1 SEHNR, CDR2 FQNEAQ (reference sequence). The CDR3 is 12 amino acids. With 5 bases removed from V and 5 bases from J, the gap between germline ends came to 10 bases.

The rearrangement joins TRBV5-5 to TRBJ2-1; a possible D gene is TRBD1 (6 bases). The CDR3 sequence is 12 residues long. The V end lost 3 bases, the J end lost 8 bases, and 9 bases lay between the germline ends. The germline CDR1 and CDR2 sequences are SGHKS and YYEKEE (reference sequence). The CDR3 protein is CASSSTGYEQFF. The DNA of the CDR3 is TGTGCCAGCAGCTCCACAGGGTATGAGCAGTTCTTC.

This chain joins TRBV4-3 and TRBJ2-7; D not certain. The germline gives CDR1 LGHNA, CDR2 YSLEER. This CDR3 comprises 15 residues. V shed 0 bases and J shed 3 bases, with 12 bases lying between them. CDR3 region: CASSQDISENYEQYF. CDR3 bases: TGCGCCAGCAGCCAAGATATATCGGAGAACTACGAGCAGTACTTC.

This clone was recorded once. The chain couples TRBV6-1 to TRBJ2-6; tentatively, D is TRBD2 (5 bases). This CDR3 comprises 16 residues. The germline V and J ends were trimmed by 3 bases and 1 base, with 10 bases remaining between them. The germline gives CDR1 MNHNS, CDR2 SASEGT. In nucleotides, the CDR3 is TGTGCCAGCAGTGAGGAGGAAAGTTCTGGGGCCAACGTCCTGACTTTC. It encodes CASSEEESSGANVLTF.

CDR3 amino acids: CASSQDDRGATEAFF. In DNA form, the CDR3 reads TGCGCCAGCAGCCAAGACGACCGGGGGGCCACTGAAGCTTTCTTT. This chain links TRBV4-1 with TRBJ1-1, with D maybe TRBD1 (6 bases). Trimming stripped 0 bases from V and 4 bases from J, with 12 bases between. The length of the CDR3 is 15 residues. The germline V gene has CDR1 MGHRA and CDR2 YSYEKL.

V usage is TRBV5-4 and J usage is TRBJ2-7; unclear D gene. The germline V gene encodes CDR1 SGHNT and CDR2 YYREEE (reference sequence). CDR3 length: 12 amino acids. Trimming removed 3 bases from V and 6 bases from J, with 10 bases in between. CDR3 DNA: TGTGCCAGCAGCTCTCTTACACGCGAGCAGTACTTC. This sequence encodes CASSSLTREQYF. The full variable domain, with the rest looked up from reference TRBV5-4 and TRBJ2-7, is ETGVTQSPTHLIKTRGQQVTLRCSSQSGHNTVSWYQQALGQGPQFIFQYYREEENGRGNFPPRFSGLQFPNYSSELNVNALELDDSALYLCASSSLTREQYFGPGTRLTVT.

This chain joins TRBV9 and TRBJ1-2; 8 bases map to TRBD1. This CDR3 contains 14 residues. The V segment lost 5 bases and the J segment 4 bases; nucleotides outside the gene matches: 7. Germline CDR1 SGDLS, CDR2 YYNGEE. The chain's CDR3 is CASSPGGTGYGYTF. DNA for the CDR3: TGTGCCAGCAGTCCCGGGGGGACAGGCTATGGCTACACCTTC.

The chain couples TRBV9 to TRBJ1-1; 7 nucleotides match TRBD1. Germline CDR1 is SGDLS and CDR2 is YYNGEE. The CDR3 runs 16 residues. After removal of 4 bases from V and 1 base from J, the junction contained 10 bases not matched to a gene. This CDR3 reads CASSSWTGSKNTEAFF. Here the CDR3 DNA reads TGTGCCAGCAGCTCCTGGACAGGTTCTAAGAACACTGAAGCTTTCTTT. The variable domain in full, with the rest retrieved from reference TRBV9 and TRBJ1-1, is DSGVTQTPKHLITATGQRVTLRCSPRSGDLSVYWYQQSLDQGLQFLIQYYNGEERAKGNILERFSAQQFPDLHSELNLSSLELGDSALYFCASSSWTGSKNTEAFFGQGTRLTVV.

The genes are TRBV11-2 and TRBJ1-2, with D maybe TRBD1 (5 bases). The V gene lost 0 bases and the J gene lost 6 bases, with 11 bases spanning the gap. The CDR3 is 14 amino acids. The V gene's germline CDR1 is SGHAT and CDR2 FQNNGV. CDR3 bases: TGTGCCAGCAGCTTAGAGGCAGGGATGGATGGCTACACCTTC. Its protein product is CASSLEAGMDGYTF.

The J gene is TRBJ2-1, the V gene TRBV11-3, with 7 bases aligning to TRBD2. Germline CDR1 SGHNT, CDR2 YENEEA. V shed 5 bases, J shed 7 bases, and the junction held 8 bases outside the gene matches. The CDR3 spans 14 residues. The CDR3 region has the DNA TGTGCCAGCAGCCCCGTGGGAGGGATAAATGAGCAGTTCTTC. Its protein is CASSPVGGINEQFF.

The CDR3, as DNA: TGTGCCAGCAGCCTTTGGTCCGGGGGGAACTATGGCTACACCTTC. Its translation: CASSLWSGGNYGYTF. The chain links TRBV9 to TRBJ1-2, with D perhaps TRBD1 (5 bases). Looked up from germline, CDR1 is SGDLS and CDR2 is YYNGEE. The CDR3 is 15 residues long. Trimming removed 4 bases at V and 2 bases at J, with 15 bases between.

This clone occurred once. The chain is built from TRBV6-1 and TRBJ2-7; a weak D match, TRBD2 (6 bases). The CDR3 is 13 amino acids. The germline V gene encodes CDR1 MNHNS and CDR2 SASEGT. Deletions cut 4 bases from V and 3 bases from J, with 10 bases between. The CDR3 nucleotides are TGTGCCAGCAGTGGCGGGGCCCTCTACGAGCAGTACTTC. It specifies CASSGGALYEQYF.

This sequence joins TRBV5-1 and TRBJ2-5, with a possible D match to TRBD1 (5 bases). The CDR3 has 14 amino acids. The V end was cut by 4 bases, the J end by 5 bases, with 15 bases between. Germline-derived CDR1 and CDR2 are SGHRS and YFSETQ. The CDR3 region is CASSIYRLGETQYF. As DNA, the CDR3 is TGCGCCAGCAGCATCTACAGGCTTGGCGAGACCCAGTACTTC.

The J gene is TRBJ2-3, the V gene TRBV7-3; D possibly corresponds to TRBD2 (5 bases). Trimming took off 2 bases at V and 4 bases at J, with 7 bases between the two ends. Germline V gives CDR1 SGHTA, CDR2 FQGTGA. This CDR3 has 13 amino acids. This chain's CDR3 is CASSLWGADTQYF. For the CDR3, the DNA is TGTGCCAGCAGCTTATGGGGAGCAGATACGCAGTATTTT.

The chain combines TRBV7-9 with TRBJ1-1; possibly TRBD1 for D (5 bases). The CDR3 spans 16 residues. The germline V and J ends were trimmed by 0 bases and 2 bases, with 13 bases remaining between them. CDR1 is SEHNR, CDR2 FQNEAQ, per germline (reference sequence). The CDR3 here is CASSLASGGDNTEAFF. The CDR3 nucleotides are TGTGCCAGCAGCTTAGCGTCCGGGGGGGATAACACTGAAGCTTTCTTT.

CDR3 in amino acids: CASSEGYQVQPYEQYF. The DNA for the CDR3 is TGTGCCAGCAGTGAAGGTTACCAGGTTCAGCCCTACGAGCAGTACTTC. The rearrangement links TRBV6-1 to TRBJ2-7; D call uncertain. CDR1 is MNHNS, CDR2 SASEGT, per germline. V lost 1 base and J 2 bases, leaving 15 bases between the germline ends. The CDR3 loop spans 16 amino acids.

Ten or more counts support this clone. This chain joins TRBV7-2 and TRBJ1-2; D perhaps matches TRBD1 (5 bases). With 0 bases removed from V and 4 bases from J, the gap between germline ends came to 9 bases. Per germline, CDR1 SGHTA and CDR2 FQGNSA. The CDR3 covers 14 residues. CDR3 loop: CASSLASGGYGYTF. The CDR3 DNA reads as TGTGCCAGCAGCTTAGCGTCGGGGGGCTATGGCTACACCTTC.

The chain couples TRBV6-5 to TRBJ1-2, with TRBD1 identical over 8 bases. The germline V gene has CDR1 MNHEY and CDR2 SVGAGI. V shed 7 bases and J 6 bases; nucleotides not matched to a gene: 7. This CDR3 spans 13 amino acids. CDR3 region: CASTPQGADGYTF. The CDR3 bases are TGTGCCAGCACCCCCCAGGGGGCAGATGGCTACACCTTC.

CDR3: CASSGYRTYEQYF. In DNA form, the CDR3 reads TGTGCCAGCAGTGGGTACAGGACCTACGAGCAGTACTTC. The genes are TRBV6-6 and TRBJ2-7; weak D call: TRBD1 (5 bases). The V gene lost 5 bases and the J gene lost 2 bases, with 10 bases spanning the gap. CDR3 length: 13 residues. CDR1 and CDR2 from the germline V gene are MNHNY and SVGAGI (reference sequence).

This chain links TRBV19 with TRBJ2-7; TRBD1 matches 7 bases. The CDR3 length is 14 residues. The trim removed 6 bases at V and 6 bases at J, leaving 11 bases unmatched. Germline CDR1 reads LNHDA; CDR2 reads SQIVND (reference sequence). CDR3 in amino acids: CASSQTGDGGEQYF. In nucleotides, the CDR3 is TGTGCCAGTAGCCAAACAGGGGACGGTGGCGAGCAGTACTTC.

The chain carries TRBV6-4 and TRBJ1-5; 7 bases align to TRBD1. The trim removed 5 bases at V and 4 bases at J, leaving 2 bases unmatched. CDR3 length: 13 amino acids. CDR1 and CDR2 from the germline V gene are MRHNA and SNTAGT. The DNA of the CDR3 is TGTGCCAGCAGTCCGACAGGGAATCAGCCCCAGCATTTT. Protein product: CASSPTGNQPQHF.

V is TRBV27 and J is TRBJ2-1; 9 nucleotides align to TRBD1. The CDR3 runs to 15 residues. Germline lookup yields CDR1 MNHEY and CDR2 SMNVEV (reference sequence). The V and J ends lost 4 bases and 4 bases, in that order; junction bases with no gene match: 5. CDR3 sequence (DNA): TGTGCCAGCAGTTCCGTCGGGACAGGGTACAATGAGCAGTTCTTC. This sequence encodes CASSSVGTGYNEQFF.

The chain couples TRBV6-1 to TRBJ1-1, with 9 bases fitting TRBD1. Germline CDR1 is MNHNS and CDR2 is SASEGT. This CDR3 region has 14 residues. After removal of 10 bases from V and 3 bases from J, the junction contained 9 bases not matched to a gene. In DNA form, the CDR3 reads TGTGCCATAACAACGACAGGGGGATACACTGAAGCTTTCTTT. Amino acids: CAITTTGGYTEAFF.

The J gene is TRBJ1-4, the V gene TRBV11-2; 7 positions agree with TRBD1. CDR3 length: 15 amino acids. The V segment lost 3 bases and the J segment 7 bases; nucleotides outside the gene matches: 8. CDR1 and CDR2 (germline): SGHAT, FQNNGV. The CDR3 here is CASSFSGGRREKLFF. The CDR3 DNA is TGTGCCAGCAGCTTTTCAGGGGGGCGACGTGAAAAACTGTTTTTT.

V usage is TRBV4-1 and J usage is TRBJ2-1; the match to TRBD2 covers 8 bases. V lost 1 base to trimming and J lost 6 bases; unmatched junction nucleotides: 8. The V gene's germline CDR1 is MGHRA and CDR2 YSYEKL. The CDR3 contains 16 residues. This chain's CDR3 is CASSQVGLAGGNEQFF. CDR3 coding DNA: TGCGCCAGCAGCCAAGTCGGGCTAGCGGGTGGCAATGAGCAGTTCTTC.

This rearrangement joins TRBV19 to TRBJ2-7; possible D gene TRBD1, 6 bases. Trimming took 3 bases from V and 6 from J, leaving 12 bases between them. This CDR3 contains 13 residues. CDR1 and CDR2 from the germline V gene are LNHDA and SQIVND (reference sequence). CDR3 in DNA: TGTGCCAGTAGTATCCACATGGACAGCGAGCAGTACTTC. Protein: CASSIHMDSEQYF.

This chain links TRBV9 with TRBJ2-5; 7 positions agree with TRBD2. Unmatched junction bases numbered 0, after V lost 0 bases and J lost 1 base. The CDR3 runs to 14 residues. Looked up from germline, CDR1 is SGDLS and CDR2 is YYNGEE. The DNA for the CDR3 is TGTGCCAGCAGCGTAGGGGGGGGCCAAGAGACCCAGTACTTC. Translating gives CASSVGGGQETQYF.

The J gene is TRBJ2-7, the V gene TRBV7-9; D perhaps matches TRBD2 (5 bases). Germline V lookup: CDR1 SEHNR, CDR2 FQNEAQ (reference sequence). This CDR3 is built from 11 residues. V gave up 2 bases and J gave up 6 bases, with 5 bases separating them. The CDR3 is CASSLSGEQYF. In nucleotides, the CDR3 is TGTGCCAGCAGCTTAAGCGGCGAGCAGTACTTC.

The genes are TRBV20-1 and TRBJ2-7, with D hard to call. The V end lost 7 bases, the J end lost 3 bases, and 10 bases lay between the germline ends. This CDR3 is built from 11 residues. Germline loops: CDR1 DFQATT, CDR2 SNEGSKA (reference sequence). The CDR3 here is CSVTEDYEQYF. Here the CDR3 DNA reads TGCAGTGTTACTGAGGACTACGAGCAGTACTTC.

V and J are TRBV27 and TRBJ1-4; weak D call: TRBD1 (6 bases). Germline loops: CDR1 MNHEY, CDR2 SMNVEV (reference sequence). Trimming removed 7 bases at V and 0 bases at J, with 15 bases between. The CDR3 length is 16 residues. CDR3 DNA: TGTGCCAGCATCCCGGACAGATCAGCAACTAATGAAAAACTGTTTTTT. Its translation is CASIPDRSATNEKLFF.

The V gene is TRBV4-1, the J gene TRBJ1-1, with TRBD1 identical over 7 bases. Trimming removed 0 bases from V and 4 bases from J; junction bases left unmatched: 11. Germline CDR1 and CDR2: MGHRA and YSYEKL. The CDR3 consists of 17 residues. CDR3 sequence reads: CASSQDVGGGAGTEAFF. Here the CDR3 DNA reads TGCGCCAGCAGCCAAGATGTCGGAGGGGGCGCGGGCACTGAAGCTTTCTTT.

The chain links TRBV11-2 to TRBJ1-1; D is possibly TRBD1 (5 bases). There are 11 residues in the CDR3. CDR1 and CDR2 from the germline V gene are SGHAT and FQNNGV. V lost 8 bases, J lost 1 base, and 5 bases lay in between. This CDR3 reads CASQGNTEAFF. CDR3 bases: TGTGCCAGCCAGGGGAACACTGAAGCTTTCTTT.